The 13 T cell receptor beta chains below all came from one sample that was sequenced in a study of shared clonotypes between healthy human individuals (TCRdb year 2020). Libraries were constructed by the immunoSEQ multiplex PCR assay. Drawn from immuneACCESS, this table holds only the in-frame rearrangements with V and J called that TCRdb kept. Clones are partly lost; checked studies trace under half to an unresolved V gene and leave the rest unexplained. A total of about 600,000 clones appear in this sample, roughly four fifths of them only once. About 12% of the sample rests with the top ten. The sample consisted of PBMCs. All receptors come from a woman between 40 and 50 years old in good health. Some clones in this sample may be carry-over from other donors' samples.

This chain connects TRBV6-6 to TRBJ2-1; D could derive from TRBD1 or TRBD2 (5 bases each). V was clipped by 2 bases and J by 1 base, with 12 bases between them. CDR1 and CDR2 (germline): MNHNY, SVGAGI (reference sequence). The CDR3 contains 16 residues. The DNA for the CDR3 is TGTGCCAGCAGTTACACCCGGGACCCATCCTACAATGAGCAGTTCTTC. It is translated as CASSYTRDPSYNEQFF.

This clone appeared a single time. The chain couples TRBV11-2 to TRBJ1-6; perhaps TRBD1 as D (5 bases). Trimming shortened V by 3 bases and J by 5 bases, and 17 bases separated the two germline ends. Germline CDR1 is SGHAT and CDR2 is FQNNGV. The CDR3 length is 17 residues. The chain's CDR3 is CASSLGVLRGNNSPLHF. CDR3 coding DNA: TGTGCCAGCAGCTTGGGGGTTCTTCGGGGAAATAATTCACCCCTCCACTTT.

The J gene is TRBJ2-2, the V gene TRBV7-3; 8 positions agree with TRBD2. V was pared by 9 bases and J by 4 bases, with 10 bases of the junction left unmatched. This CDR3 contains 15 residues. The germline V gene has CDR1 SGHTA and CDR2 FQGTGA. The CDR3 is CASGRASGFTGELFF. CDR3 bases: TGTGCCAGTGGGCGGGCTAGCGGGTTCACCGGGGAGCTGTTTTTT.

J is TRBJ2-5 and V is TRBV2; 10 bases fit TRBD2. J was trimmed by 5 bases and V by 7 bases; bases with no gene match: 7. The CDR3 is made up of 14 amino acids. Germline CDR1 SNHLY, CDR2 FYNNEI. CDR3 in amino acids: CASKPSGGYETQYF. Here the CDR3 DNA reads TGTGCCAGCAAACCTAGCGGGGGATATGAGACCCAGTACTTC.

The CDR3 region has the DNA TGTGCCAGCTCACAGACAGGGGGCATCTACGAGCAGTACTTC. This translates into CASSQTGGIYEQYF. The chain uses TRBV18 and TRBJ2-7; 10 bases match TRBD1. CDR3 length: 14 amino acids. Losses at the gene ends were 4 bases for V and 3 bases for J; bases not matched to a gene: 3. CDR1 and CDR2 from the germline V gene are KGHSH and LQKENI.

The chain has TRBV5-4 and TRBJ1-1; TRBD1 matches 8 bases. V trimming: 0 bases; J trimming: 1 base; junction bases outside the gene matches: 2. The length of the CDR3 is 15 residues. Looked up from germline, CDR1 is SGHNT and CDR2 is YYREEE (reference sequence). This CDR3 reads CASSLVGQGNTEAFF. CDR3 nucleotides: TGTGCCAGCAGCTTGGTAGGACAGGGGAACACTGAAGCTTTCTTT.

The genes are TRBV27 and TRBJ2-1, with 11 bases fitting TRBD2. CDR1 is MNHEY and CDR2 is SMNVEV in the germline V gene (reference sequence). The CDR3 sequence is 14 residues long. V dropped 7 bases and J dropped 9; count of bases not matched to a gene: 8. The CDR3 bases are TGTGCCAGCATTAGCGGGAGGGCCGGTGCTGAGCAGTTCTTC. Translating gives CASISGRAGAEQFF.

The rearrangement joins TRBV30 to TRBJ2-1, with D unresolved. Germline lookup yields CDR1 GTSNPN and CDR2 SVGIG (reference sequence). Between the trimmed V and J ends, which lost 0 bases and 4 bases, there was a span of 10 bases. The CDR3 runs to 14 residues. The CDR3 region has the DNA TGTGCCTGGAGTGTAAGCATCACGTACAATGAGCAGTTCTTC. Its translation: CAWSVSITYNEQFF.

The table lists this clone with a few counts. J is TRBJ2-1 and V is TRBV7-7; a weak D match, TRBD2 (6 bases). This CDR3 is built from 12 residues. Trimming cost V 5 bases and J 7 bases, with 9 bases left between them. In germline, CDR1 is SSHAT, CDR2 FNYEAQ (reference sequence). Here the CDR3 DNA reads TGTGCCAGCAGCAGACTAGTGAATGAGCAGTTCTTC. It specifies CASSRLVNEQFF.

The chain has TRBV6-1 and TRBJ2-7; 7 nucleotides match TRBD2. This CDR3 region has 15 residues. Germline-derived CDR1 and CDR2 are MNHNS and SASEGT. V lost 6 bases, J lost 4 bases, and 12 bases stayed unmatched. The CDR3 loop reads CASRPDTSAFYEQYF. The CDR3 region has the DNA TGTGCCAGCAGACCCGACACTAGCGCCTTTTACGAGCAGTACTTC.

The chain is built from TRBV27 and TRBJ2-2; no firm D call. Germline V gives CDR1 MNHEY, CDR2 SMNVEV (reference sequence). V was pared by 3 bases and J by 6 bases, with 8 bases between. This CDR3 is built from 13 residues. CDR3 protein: CASSLSRAGELFF. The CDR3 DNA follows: TGTGCCAGCAGTTTGTCTAGAGCCGGGGAGCTGTTTTTT.

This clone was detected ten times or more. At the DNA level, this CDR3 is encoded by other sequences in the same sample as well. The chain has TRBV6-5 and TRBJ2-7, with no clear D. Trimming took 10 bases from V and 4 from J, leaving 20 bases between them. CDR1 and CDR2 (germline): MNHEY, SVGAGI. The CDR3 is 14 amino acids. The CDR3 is CATSTPGRPYEQYF. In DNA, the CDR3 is TGTGCCACCTCGACACCGGGTAGGCCTTACGAGCAGTACTTC.

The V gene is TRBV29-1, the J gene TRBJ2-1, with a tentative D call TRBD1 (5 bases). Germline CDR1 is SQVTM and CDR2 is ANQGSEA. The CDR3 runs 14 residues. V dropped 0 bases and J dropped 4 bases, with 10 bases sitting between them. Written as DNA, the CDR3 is TGCAGCGTTGAAGATGCCCAGGGTTACAATGAGCAGTTCTTC. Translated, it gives CSVEDAQGYNEQFF.